This TCR beta chain originates from a study of cytomegalovirus exposure and HLA in healthy donors (dated by TCRdb to about 2017). Regarding the research as a whole: An earlier analysis of some 620 of the donors reported approximately 280 Gb of sequence data and about 120 million unique TCR beta sequences obtained from 180 million or so T cells. To study patterns of TCR occurrence, a later analysis re-analyzed previously published TCR beta repertoires from around 670 donors and added high-resolution HLA genotyping. The study was designed to test whether signatures of past pathogen exposure could be identified by cataloging public T cell receptors. A separate validation cohort of more than 100 different subjects was used in addition to the approximately 700-subject first cohort. Roughly five DR-DQ haplotypes were handled as single units for association and clustering, since linkage in the cohort was strong. Typing coverage differed by locus: A, B, C, DRB1 and DQB1 were typed in roughly 629-630 donors, DQA1 in approximately 520, DPA1 in approximately 610, and DPB1 in 400 to 490. An earlier analysis of roughly 600 of the donors used high-throughput TCR beta sequencing to judge whether each TCR beta V gene segment behaved as functional or pseudogenic. To predict cytomegalovirus infection status, the study brought together high-throughput TCR immunosequencing, statistical association of individual TCRs with disease status, and machine learning. The study used immunosequencing to profile the T cell repertoires of 666 subjects and linked those repertoires to cytomegalovirus serostatus. An early release covering 550 to 650 HLA-typed donors comprised about 300 gigabases of sequencing data and 65 million to 100 million unique TCR sequences. Among some 410 genotyped donors of the cohort, an average of around 240,000 unique TCR beta nucleotide sequences were sequenced per donor, around 20% of them non-productive. Of the 300 to 500 genotyped donors, roughly 76% were placed in the genetic ancestry cluster associated with self-reported Caucasian donors. A later genetic analysis used genome-wide SNP genotypes for about 65% of the 666 donors, treating that subset as a discovery cohort. HLA typing included class I and class II loci at four-digit resolution. All discovery cohort repertoires had been generated on a single sequencing platform. Rather than using new phenotypic data, the later analysis identified candidate immune exposures from TCR beta sequences and from how often those sequences occurred across donors. Donor age, sex, ethnicity and CMV serostatus were compiled together with the repertoire data. What the authors observed across the whole study: In a later analysis, HLA-associated TCR beta chains showed more clonal expansion and lower generation probabilities than non-associated chains that were equally common. Because counts were too low, roughly 16 rarely observed V segments, including chromosome 9 orphons, were excluded from the earlier analysis of 587 of the donors. The classifier was reported to diagnose cytomegalovirus status with high specificity and sensitivity in both the original and validation cohorts. It was suggested by the authors that the approach could potentially be generalized to other disease states and immunological phenotypes. The 87-base-pair reads could not distinguish some IMGT-functional V segments, including TRBV6-2 and TRBV6-3, so those segments were excluded. In this cohort, only TCR beta chains were sequenced, and detectable features were limited by the absence of alpha or paired-chain data. Immune exposure information for the cohort was limited to CMV serostatus. A later analysis found that TCR association rates varied across HLA loci, with DRB1 alleles showing the most associated TCRs and HLA-C alleles the fewest. A further reported finding was that TCR beta sequences accurately predicted the HLA-A and HLA-B alleles for most subjects in the first cohort. A later analysis associated roughly 17,000 TCR beta sequences with specific HLA alleles at a false discovery rate of 0.05. The sequencing pipeline was judged likely to have produced a cluster of highly shared sequence variants as a technical artifact. In the study, roughly 160 TCR beta chains were listed as associated with cytomegalovirus. In vitro tests confirmed that a few of the cytomegalovirus-associated TCR beta chains recognize cytomegalovirus antigens. Several of the top co-occurrence clusters appeared to be linked to parvovirus B19, influenza, CMV and Epstein-Barr virus, according to a later analysis. An association between a missense DCLRE1C variant and V-gene and J-gene trimming of TCR beta chains was found in a later genetic analysis and replicated in an independent cohort. Broadly in line with IMGT annotations, most TCR beta V segments showed up in productive rearrangements about 87% or about 30% of the time in an earlier analysis of 587 of the donors. Presence/absence analyses assumed roughly uniform sequencing depth across donors, an assumption that may not hold. Most TCR sequences were observed very rarely across donors, whereas some public TCRs were present in many individuals. In a later genetic analysis, fewer N-insertions in productive TCRs were reported among donors in an Asian-associated ancestry cluster than the roughly 700-donor mean. Strong co-occurrence of HLA alleles, especially DR and DQ, made assigning TCR associations to individual alleles difficult. Because some donors lacked HLA typing at each locus, the association tests relied only on the typed subset. Correlated functional status among segregating V segments might reflect linkage disequilibrium, but an unknown experimental factor could not be ruled out. Most CMV-associated TCR beta chains appeared to be HLA-restricted in a later analysis, and the HLA associations seemed to be driven largely by CMV exposure.

This clone was found a few times. Its cognate antigen has yet to be identified. No per-base quality is available; no much larger clone lies one base away. In the same sample, other DNA sequences code for this CDR3. The cohort was made up of 666 healthy bone marrow donors. At the time of sampling, every cohort member was nominally healthy, though immune exposures that went unrecorded were likely present. The donor tested CMV seropositive and was one of the 289 seropositive cohort members. Every donor gave a peripheral blood sample, and the peripheral blood mononuclear cells from that sample were used for TCR beta sequencing. Genomic DNA was extracted from the blood cell samples with the Qiagen DNeasy Blood Extraction Kit. The library was produced with the immunoSEQ multiplex PCR assay. For the multiplex PCR, a mixture combining 60 forward primers for TCR Vbeta segments and 13 reverse primers for TCR Jbeta segments was used. The CDR3 region of rearranged TCR beta genes was amplified from genomic DNA with a multiplex PCR assay. On the Illumina HiSeq System, the amplified TCR beta libraries were sequenced as 87-base-pair reads. The authors processed their data as follows. In a later analysis, 80 million or so unique TCR beta chains were counted across the 690 or so repertoires, and around 11 million of these chains were shared by at least two donors. Raw reads were error-corrected and collapsed into unique sequences by a nearest-neighbor algorithm in which closely related sequences were merged to remove PCR and sequencing errors. Alignment of CDR3 sequences to IMGT reference sequences was used to assign V, D and J gene segments. For a sequence to be retained, a match of at least six nucleotides to both a V gene segment and a J gene segment was required. A rearrangement counted as productive if the CDR3 had no stop codons and remained in frame with V and J, and every other rearrangement counted as non-productive. CDR3 was defined by IMGT convention, running from the second conserved V-encoded cysteine to the conserved J-encoded phenylalanine. The earlier analysis of some 600 of the donors excluded sequences that lacked an unambiguous match to a single V gene segment. An earlier analysis of approximately 590 of the donors classified V segments as functional when productive rearrangements were above 56.7% and as segregating when the standard deviation between donors was above 5%. A statistical classification framework was developed to diagnose cytomegalovirus status using the catalog of TCR beta chain sequences. A later analysis assigned V and J genes by comparing TCR nucleotide sequences with IMGT/GENE-DB human TR gene sequences. Using the TCRdist pipeline, a later analysis assigned CDR3 sequences along with most-parsimonious VDJ recombination scenarios. In a later analysis, each TCR beta chain was defined by its CDR3 amino acid sequence together with its V-gene family, and reads lacking a unique V-gene family were excluded. As a way to deal with suspected cross-contamination and a sequencing artifact, a later analysis dropped hundreds of nucleotide sequences that were highly shared and had low generation probability. For each public chain, a later analysis derived a clonal expansion index from normalized ranks of inferred template counts within each repertoire. In a later analysis, generation probabilities were computed using a VDJ recombination model fitted to out-of-frame rearrangements, and the results were checked against IGoR. In a later analysis, TCR-TCR, TCR-HLA and TCR-CMV co-occurrence was scored with hypergeometric tests, and a repertoire-size bias correction was applied to TCR pairs. False discovery rates were estimated in a later analysis by permuting HLA or CMV assignments 20 times. In a later analysis, co-occurring TCRs were grouped with DBSCAN, and TCRdist sequence similarity was added when clustering was performed within HLA-allele-positive subsets. Co-occurrence clustering excluded repertoires with fewer than 30,000 or more than 120,000 public chains, plus five with anomalous nucleotide sharing. This immuneACCESS table, as held by TCRdb, lists in-frame sequences with V and J called but not all clones. Of the missing ones, under half trace to an unresolved V gene in checked studies; the others have no known cause. The D gene and trimming were derived from the DNA, and the V and J assignments and clone size from that table. In this sample the table shows 110,000 or so clones, approximately 12% of which occur a single time. Of the sample, more than 15% is held by the ten largest clones.

The trim is 6 bases for V and 1 base for J, with a gap of 16 bases between the germline ends. Via the germline V gene, CDR1 is SNHLY and CDR2 FYNNEI. From its cysteine to its phenylalanine, the CDR3 spans 15 amino acids. Of the read, only the CDR3 DNA is kept; its 45 bases are in frame from base 1. The clonotype comes from a middle-aged man in good health and CMV-seropositive. The chain is assembled from TRBV2 and TRBJ2-7; the D gene is possibly TRBD2, with 6 bases matching. The specimen sequenced was PBMCs. The bases read TGTGCCAGCAGCGCGCCCGGGACTGGTTCCTACGAGCAGTACTTC. The resulting protein is CASSAPGTGSYEQYF.